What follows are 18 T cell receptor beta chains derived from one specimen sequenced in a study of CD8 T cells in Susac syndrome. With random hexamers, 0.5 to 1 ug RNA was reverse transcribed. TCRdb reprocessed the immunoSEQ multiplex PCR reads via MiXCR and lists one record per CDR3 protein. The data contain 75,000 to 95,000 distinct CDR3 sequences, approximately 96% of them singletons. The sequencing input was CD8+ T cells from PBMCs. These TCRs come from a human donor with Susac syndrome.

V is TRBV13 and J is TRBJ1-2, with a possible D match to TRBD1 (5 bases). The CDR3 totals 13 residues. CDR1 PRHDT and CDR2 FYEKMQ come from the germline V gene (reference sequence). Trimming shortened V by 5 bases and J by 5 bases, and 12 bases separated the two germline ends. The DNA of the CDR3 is TGTGCCAGCAGCGTCCACGGGGGGTATGGCTACACCTTC. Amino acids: CASSVHGGYGYTF.

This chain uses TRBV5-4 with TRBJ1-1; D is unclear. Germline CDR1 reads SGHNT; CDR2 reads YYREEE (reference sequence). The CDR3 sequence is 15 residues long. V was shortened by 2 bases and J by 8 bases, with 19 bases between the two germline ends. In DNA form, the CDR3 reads TGTGCCAGCAGCTTACGGGGTAGTCCTGGCCCCGAAGCTTTCTTT. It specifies CASSLRGSPGPEAFF.

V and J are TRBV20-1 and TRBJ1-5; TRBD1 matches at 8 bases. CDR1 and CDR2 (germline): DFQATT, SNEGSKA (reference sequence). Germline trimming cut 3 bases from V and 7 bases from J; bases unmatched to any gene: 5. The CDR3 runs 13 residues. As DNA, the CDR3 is TGCAGTGCTAGCGCCGGGACAGGCCAGCCCCAGCATTTT. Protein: CSASAGTGQPQHF.

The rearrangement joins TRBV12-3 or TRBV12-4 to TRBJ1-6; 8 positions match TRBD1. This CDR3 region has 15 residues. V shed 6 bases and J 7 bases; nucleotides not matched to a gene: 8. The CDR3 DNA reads TGTGCCAGCAGACCACAGGGGGGCTCCAATTCACCCCTCCACTTT. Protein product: CASRPQGGSNSPLHF.

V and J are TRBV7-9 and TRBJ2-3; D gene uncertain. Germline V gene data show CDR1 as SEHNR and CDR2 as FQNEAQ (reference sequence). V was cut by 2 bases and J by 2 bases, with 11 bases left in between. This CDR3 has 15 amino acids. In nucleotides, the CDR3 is TGTGCCAGCAGCTTATCGGGTGACGTCACAGATACGCAGTATTTT. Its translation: CASSLSGDVTDTQYF.

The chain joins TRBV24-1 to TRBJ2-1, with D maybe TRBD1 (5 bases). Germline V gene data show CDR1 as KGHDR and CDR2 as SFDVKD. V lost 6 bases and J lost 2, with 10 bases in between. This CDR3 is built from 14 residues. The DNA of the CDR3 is TGTGCCACCAGTCCCAGGGCCACCTACAATGAGCAGTTCTTC. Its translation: CATSPRATYNEQFF.

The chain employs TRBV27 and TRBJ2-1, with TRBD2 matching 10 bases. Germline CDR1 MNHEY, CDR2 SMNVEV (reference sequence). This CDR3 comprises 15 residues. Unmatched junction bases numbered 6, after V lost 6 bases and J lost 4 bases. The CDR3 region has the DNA TGTGCCAGCAGAAAAGCGGGGGGGGGTTACAATGAGCAGTTCTTC. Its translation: CASRKAGGGYNEQFF.

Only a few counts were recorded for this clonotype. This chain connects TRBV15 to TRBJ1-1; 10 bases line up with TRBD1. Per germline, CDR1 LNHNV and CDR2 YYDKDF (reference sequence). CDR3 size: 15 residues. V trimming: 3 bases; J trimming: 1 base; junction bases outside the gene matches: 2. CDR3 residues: CATSRDRGANTEAFF. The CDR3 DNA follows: TGTGCCACCAGCAGGGACAGGGGGGCGAACACTGAAGCTTTCTTT.

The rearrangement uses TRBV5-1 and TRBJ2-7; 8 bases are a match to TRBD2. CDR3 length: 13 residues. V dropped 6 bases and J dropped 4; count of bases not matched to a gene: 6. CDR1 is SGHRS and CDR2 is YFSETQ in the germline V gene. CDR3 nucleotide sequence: TGCGCCAGCACAAGCGGGAGTGATTACGAGCAGTACTTC. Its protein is CASTSGSDYEQYF.

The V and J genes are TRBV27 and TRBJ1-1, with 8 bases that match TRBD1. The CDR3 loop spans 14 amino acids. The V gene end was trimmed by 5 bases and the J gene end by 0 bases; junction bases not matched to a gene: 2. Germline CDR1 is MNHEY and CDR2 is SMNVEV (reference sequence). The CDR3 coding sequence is TGTGCCAGCAGTCCGGACAGGGTGAACACTGAAGCTTTCTTT. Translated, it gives CASSPDRVNTEAFF.

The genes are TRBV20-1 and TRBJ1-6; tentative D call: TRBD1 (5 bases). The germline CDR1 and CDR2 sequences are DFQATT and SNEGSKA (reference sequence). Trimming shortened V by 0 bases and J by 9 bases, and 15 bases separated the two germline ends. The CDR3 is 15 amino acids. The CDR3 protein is CSARDSRGEGSPLHF. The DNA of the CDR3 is TGCAGTGCTAGAGATTCCCGGGGCGAGGGTTCACCCCTCCACTTT.

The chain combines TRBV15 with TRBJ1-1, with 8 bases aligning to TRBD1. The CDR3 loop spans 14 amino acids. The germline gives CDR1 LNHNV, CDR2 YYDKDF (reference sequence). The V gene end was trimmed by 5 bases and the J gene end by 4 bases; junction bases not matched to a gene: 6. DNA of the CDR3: TGTGCCACCAGCCCCCAGGGGGCTGTCACTGAAGCTTTCTTT. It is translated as CATSPQGAVTEAFF.

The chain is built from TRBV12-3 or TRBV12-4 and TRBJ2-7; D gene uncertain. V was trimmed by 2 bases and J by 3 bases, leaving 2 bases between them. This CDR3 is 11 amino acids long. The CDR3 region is CASSLLYEQYF. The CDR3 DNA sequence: TGTGCCAGCAGTTTACTCTACGAGCAGTACTTC.

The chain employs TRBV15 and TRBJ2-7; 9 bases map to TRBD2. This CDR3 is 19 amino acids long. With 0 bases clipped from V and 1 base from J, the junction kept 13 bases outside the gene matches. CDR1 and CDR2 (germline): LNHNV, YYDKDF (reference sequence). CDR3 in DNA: TGTGCCACCAGCAGAGATGTAAGGACTAGCGCGTCCCCGTCCTACGAGCAGTACTTC. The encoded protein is CATSRDVRTSASPSYEQYF.

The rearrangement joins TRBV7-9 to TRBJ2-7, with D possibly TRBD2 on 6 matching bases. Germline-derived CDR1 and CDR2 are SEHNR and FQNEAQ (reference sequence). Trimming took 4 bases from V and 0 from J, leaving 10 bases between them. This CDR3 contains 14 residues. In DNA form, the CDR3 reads TGTGCCAGCAGCTCTCGGGACTCCTCCTACGAGCAGTACTTC. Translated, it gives CASSSRDSSYEQYF.

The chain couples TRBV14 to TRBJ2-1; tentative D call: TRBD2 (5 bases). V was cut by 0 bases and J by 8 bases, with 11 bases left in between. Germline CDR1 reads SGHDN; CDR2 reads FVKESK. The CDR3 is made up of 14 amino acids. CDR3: CASSQDPGGDEQFF. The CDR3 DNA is TGTGCCAGCAGCCAAGATCCAGGAGGCGATGAGCAGTTCTTC.

CDR3 coding DNA: TGTGCCAGCAGCTTAGGGGGACGGGAGGGCCCGAGAGAGCAGTACTTC. This translates into CASSLGGREGPREQYF. The chain employs TRBV7-9 and TRBJ2-7; 8 nucleotides line up with TRBD2. The J segment lost 7 bases and the V segment lost 1 base, leaving 12 bases of the junction unmatched. From germline, CDR1 is SEHNR and CDR2 FQNEAQ (reference sequence). The CDR3 runs to 16 residues.

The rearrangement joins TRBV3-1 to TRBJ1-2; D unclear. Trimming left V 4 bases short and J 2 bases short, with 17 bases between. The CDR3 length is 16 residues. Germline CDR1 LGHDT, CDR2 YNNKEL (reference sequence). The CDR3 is CASSPLTQGRNYGYTF. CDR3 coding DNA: TGTGCCAGCAGCCCCTTGACTCAAGGACGCAACTATGGCTACACCTTC.